A selection of T cell receptor beta chains follows, all from one sample in a study of shared clonotypes between healthy human individuals. Sequencing was performed with immunoSEQ multiplex PCR; in TCRdb, only in-frame clones are kept and a portion is missing. The repertoire holds fewer than 600,000 clones, with around three quarters as singletons. Sequencing was done on a sample of PBMCs. These receptors came from a woman between 35 and 50 years old in good health. Some clones in this sample may be carry-over from other donors' samples. The CDR3 runs from the conserved cysteine through the conserved F or W. The D gene is left open where the match is weak. Expanded clones are given a class, and other clones once, few, many or no size at all.

length	D	J	size	V	CDR3	DNA
17	TRBD2	TRBJ2-7	once	TRBV7-9	CASSLVLAGEHWLEQYF	TGTGCCAGCAGCTTAGTCCTAGCGGGGGAGCACTGGCTAGAGCAGTACTTC
16	NA	TRBJ1-2	few	TRBV5-8	CASSLRTYREVYGYTF	TGTGCCAGCAGCTTGAGGACCTACAGGGAGGTCTATGGCTACACCTTC
13	NA	TRBJ2-1	NA	TRBV11-3	CASSLFSGNEQFF	TGTGCCAGCAGCTTATTTTCGGGGAATGAGCAGTTCTTC
16	NA	TRBJ2-7	NA	TRBV21-1	CASSKEGQGRSYEQYF	TGTGCCAGCAGCAAAGAGGGACAGGGAAGGTCCTACGAGCAGTACTTC
14	NA	TRBJ2-3	NA	TRBV2	CASILEGSTDTQYF	TGTGCCAGCATACTAGAGGGGAGCACAGATACGCAGTATTTT
16	TRBD2	TRBJ2-3	NA	TRBV14	CASSQGTSGRTDTQYF	TGTGCCAGCAGCCAAGGGACTAGCGGGAGGACAGATACGCAGTATTTT
13	NA	TRBJ2-7	NA	TRBV5-1	CASSPEPSYEQYF	TGCGCCAGCAGCCCGGAGCCTAGCTACGAGCAGTACTTC
14	NA	TRBJ1-3	NA	TRBV4-2	CASRRTASGNTIYF	TGTGCCAGCAGAAGGACGGCCTCTGGAAACACCATATATTTT
14	TRBD2	TRBJ2-1	once	TRBV5-1	CASEAAGANNEQFF	TGCGCCAGCGAAGCAGCGGGAGCGAACAATGAGCAGTTCTTC
15	TRBD1	TRBJ2-3	NA	TRBV6-1	CASSDPTGRTDTQYF	TGTGCCAGCAGTGACCCGACAGGGCGCACAGATACGCAGTATTTT
13	TRBD1	TRBJ1-2	NA	TRBV7-8	CASSSRDSYGYTF	TGTGCCAGCAGCTCCCGGGACAGCTACGGCTACACCTTC
16	TRBD1	TRBJ2-2	NA	TRBV7-6	CASSLTGGWGTGELFF	TGTGCCAGCAGCCTCACAGGGGGCTGGGGCACCGGGGAGCTGTTTTTT
13	TRBD2	TRBJ2-7	NA	TRBV18	CASSATSGYEQYF	TGTGCCAGCTCAGCTACTAGCGGCTACGAGCAGTACTTC
14	NA	TRBJ2-7	NA	TRBV2	CASHRGRGLYEQYF	TGTGCCAGCCATAGGGGACGGGGACTCTACGAGCAGTACTTC
16	NA	TRBJ2-3	NA	TRBV9	CASSVWASASTDTQYF	TGTGCCAGCAGCGTATGGGCTAGCGCGAGCACAGATACGCAGTATTTT
12	NA	TRBJ2-7	NA	TRBV2	CASNREQREQYF	TGTGCCAGCAACAGGGAGCAGCGCGAGCAGTACTTC
15	TRBD1	TRBJ2-7	NA	TRBV5-1	CASSSPGQGSYEQYF	TGCGCCAGCAGCTCACCGGGACAGGGGTCCTACGAGCAGTACTTC
16	NA	TRBJ2-7	NA	TRBV5-6	CASSSRPRGRTYEQYF	TGTGCCAGCAGCTCCCGGCCGCGGGGCCGCACCTACGAGCAGTACTTC
14	NA	TRBJ2-5	NA	TRBV28	CASSGQLGWETQYF	TGTGCCAGCAGTGGACAACTCGGGTGGGAGACCCAGTACTTC
15	NA	TRBJ1-5	NA	TRBV5-6	CASSLRGYSNQPQHF	TGTGCCAGCAGCTTGCGCGGGTATAGCAATCAGCCCCAGCATTTT
14	TRBD1	TRBJ2-3	once	TRBV6-1	CASSGTGGTDTQYF	TGTGCCAGCAGCGGGACAGGGGGTACAGATACGCAGTATTTT
17	NA	TRBJ1-1	many	TRBV5-1	CASSLRPQGNGYTEAFF	TGCGCCAGCAGCTTGAGACCCCAGGGTAACGGGTACACTGAAGCTTTCTTT
15	NA	TRBJ2-5	once	TRBV5-4	CASSLDTLGQETQYF	TGTGCCAGCAGCTTGGACACTCTGGGCCAAGAGACCCAGTACTTC
13	NA	TRBJ1-4	NA	TRBV28	CASSQQGYEKLFF	TGTGCCAGCAGTCAACAGGGATATGAAAAACTGTTTTTT
10	NA	TRBJ2-1	NA	TRBV29-1	CSVVYNEQFF	TGCAGCGTTGTGTACAATGAGCAGTTCTTC
15	TRBD2	TRBJ2-7	NA	TRBV7-3	CASSLAGGRDYEQYF	TGTGCCAGCAGCCTAGCGGGAGGCCGGGACTACGAGCAGTACTTC
14	TRBD2	TRBJ2-3	NA	TRBV18	CASSTSGRGDTQYF	TGTGCCAGCTCAACTAGCGGGAGAGGAGATACGCAGTATTTT
14	TRBD2	TRBJ2-7	many	TRBV27	CASSLAGPNYEQYF	TGTGCCAGCAGTCTAGCGGGCCCTAACTACGAGCAGTACTTC
16	TRBD2	TRBJ2-1	few	TRBV19	CASSPMTSGPRDEQFF	TGTGCCAGTAGTCCCATGACTAGCGGGCCTAGGGATGAGCAGTTCTTC
16	TRBD1	TRBJ1-2	NA	TRBV27	CASKSGPDRGPYGYTF	TGTGCCAGCAAATCAGGCCCCGACAGGGGTCCCTATGGCTACACCTTC
15	TRBD2	TRBJ2-3	few	TRBV13	CASSSLAGEQDTQYF	TGTGCCAGCAGCTCTCTAGCGGGAGAACAAGATACGCAGTATTTT
14	NA	TRBJ2-5	NA	TRBV14	CASSPRIAGETQYF	TGTGCCAGCAGCCCTCGGATTGCCGGGGAGACCCAGTACTTC
16	NA	TRBJ2-5	NA	TRBV5-8	CASSLGFGQNQETQYF	TGTGCCAGCAGCTTGGGGTTCGGACAGAACCAAGAGACCCAGTACTTC
15	TRBD1	TRBJ2-1	NA	TRBV7-2	CASSLRGQPYNEQFF	TGTGCCAGCAGCTTAAGGGGACAGCCCTACAATGAGCAGTTCTTC
17	TRBD2	TRBJ2-7	NA	TRBV5-1	CASSLGTSGHLSYEQYF	TGCGCCAGCAGCTTGGGGACTAGCGGTCACCTCTCCTACGAGCAGTACTTC
14	NA	TRBJ2-1	NA	TRBV7-2	CASSPGSGARVQFF	TGTGCCAGCAGCCCTGGTTCAGGGGCGAGGGTGCAGTTCTTC
15	NA	TRBJ1-4	NA	TRBV28	CASSARDPGPEKLFF	TGTGCCAGCAGTGCCCGGGACCCAGGGCCCGAAAAACTGTTTTTT
16	TRBD1	TRBJ1-5	NA	TRBV5-5	CASSLEGQSFGGPQHF	TGTGCCAGCAGCTTGGAGGGACAGTCGTTTGGTGGGCCCCAGCATTTT
14	NA	TRBJ2-5	NA	TRBV5-1	CASSLPGPQETQYF	TGCGCCAGCAGCTTGCCGGGACCGCAAGAGACCCAGTACTTC
13	TRBD1	TRBJ1-5	NA	TRBV7-2	CASSSDRDQPQHF	TGTGCCAGCAGCTCGGACAGGGACCAGCCCCAGCATTTT
15	NA	TRBJ2-4	few	TRBV7-8	CASSLAGIAKNIQYF	TGTGCCAGCAGCTTAGCAGGGATCGCCAAAAACATTCAGTACTTC
16	TRBD2	TRBJ2-4	NA	TRBV2	CASSARFGRVGNIQYF	TGTGCCAGCAGTGCCCGTTTCGGGAGGGTTGGAAACATTCAGTACTTC
21	NA	TRBJ1-5	NA	TRBV18	CASSPQTDSDPDHGSNQPQHF	TGTGCCAGCTCTCCTCAAACGGACAGCGACCCAGACCACGGGAGCAATCAGCCCCAGCATTTT
15	NA	TRBJ1-1	few	TRBV19	CASSISIAFLAEAFF	TGTGCCAGTAGTATTTCAATTGCATTTCTGGCTGAAGCTTTCTTT
16	NA	TRBJ2-1	NA	TRBV9	CASSLGGRGRNNEQFF	TGTGCCAGCAGCCTTGGTGGGAGGGGGCGCAACAATGAGCAGTTCTTC